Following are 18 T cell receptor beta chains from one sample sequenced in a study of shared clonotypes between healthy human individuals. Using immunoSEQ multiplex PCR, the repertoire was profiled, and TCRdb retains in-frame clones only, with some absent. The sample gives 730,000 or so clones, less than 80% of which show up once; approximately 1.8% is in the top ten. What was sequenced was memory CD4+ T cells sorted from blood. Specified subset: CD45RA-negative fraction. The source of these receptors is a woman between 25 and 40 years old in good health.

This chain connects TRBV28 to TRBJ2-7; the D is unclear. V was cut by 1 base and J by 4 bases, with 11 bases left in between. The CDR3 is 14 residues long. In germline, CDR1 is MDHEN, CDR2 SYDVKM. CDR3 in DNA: TGTGCCAGCAGTTTATACCTTGTGCCTTACGAGCAGTACTTC. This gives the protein CASSLYLVPYEQYF.

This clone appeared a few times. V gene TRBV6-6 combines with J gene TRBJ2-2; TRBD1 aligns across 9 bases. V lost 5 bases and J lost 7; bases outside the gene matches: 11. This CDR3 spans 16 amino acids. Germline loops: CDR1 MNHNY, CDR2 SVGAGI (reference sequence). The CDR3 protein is CASSTTGTGSNGELFF. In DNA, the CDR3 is TGTGCCAGCAGTACTACCGGGACAGGGAGCAACGGGGAGCTGTTTTTT.

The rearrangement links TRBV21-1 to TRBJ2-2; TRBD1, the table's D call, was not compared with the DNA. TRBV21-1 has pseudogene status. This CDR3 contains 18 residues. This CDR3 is CASSKSYSGHYNTGELFF. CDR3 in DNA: TGTGCCAGCAGCAAATCCTACTCGGGACACTATAACACCGGGGAGCTGTTTTTT.

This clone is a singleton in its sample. The CDR3 spells CASSSDSGRRETQYF. The CDR3 region has the DNA TGTGCCAGCAGTTCGGACTCCGGTCGTCGGGAGACCCAGTACTTC. The chain combines TRBV6-5 with TRBJ2-5, with a possible D match to TRBD2 (5 bases). Per germline, CDR1 MNHEY and CDR2 SVGAGI. V was trimmed by 4 bases and J by 5 bases, leaving 17 bases between them. This CDR3 region has 15 residues.

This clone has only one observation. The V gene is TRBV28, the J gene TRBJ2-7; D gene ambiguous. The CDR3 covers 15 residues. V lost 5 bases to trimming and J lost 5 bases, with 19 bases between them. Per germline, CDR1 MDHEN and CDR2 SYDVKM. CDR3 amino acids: CASSGRSSMADEQYF. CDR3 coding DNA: TGTGCCAGCAGTGGCAGGTCTTCAATGGCCGACGAGCAGTACTTC. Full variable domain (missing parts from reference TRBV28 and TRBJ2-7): DVKVTQSSRYLVKRTGEKVFLECVQDMDHENMFWYRQDPGLGLRLIYFSYDVKMKEKGDIPEGYSVSREKKERFSLILESASTNQTSMYLCASSGRSSMADEQYFGPGTRLTVT.

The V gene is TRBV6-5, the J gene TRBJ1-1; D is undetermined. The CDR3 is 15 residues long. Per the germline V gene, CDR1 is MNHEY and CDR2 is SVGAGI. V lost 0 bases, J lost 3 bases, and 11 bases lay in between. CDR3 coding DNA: TGTGCCAGCAGTTACTCGAGTACTCGAGACACTGAAGCTTTCTTT. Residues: CASSYSSTRDTEAFF.

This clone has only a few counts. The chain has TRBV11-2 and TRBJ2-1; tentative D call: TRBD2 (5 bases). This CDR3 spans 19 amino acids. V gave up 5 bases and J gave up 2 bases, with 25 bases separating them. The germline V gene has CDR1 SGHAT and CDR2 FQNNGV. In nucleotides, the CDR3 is TGTGCCAGCAGCCCCCAAACCCTCAGCGGAACGATTACCTACAATGAGCAGTTCTTC. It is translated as CASSPQTLSGTITYNEQFF.

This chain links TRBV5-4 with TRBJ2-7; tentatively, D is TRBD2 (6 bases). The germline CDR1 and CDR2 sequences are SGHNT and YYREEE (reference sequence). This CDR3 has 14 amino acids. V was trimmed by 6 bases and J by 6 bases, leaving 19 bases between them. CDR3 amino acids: CASTGAGRSREQYF. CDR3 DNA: TGTGCCAGCACCGGAGCCGGGAGATCGCGCGAGCAGTACTTC.

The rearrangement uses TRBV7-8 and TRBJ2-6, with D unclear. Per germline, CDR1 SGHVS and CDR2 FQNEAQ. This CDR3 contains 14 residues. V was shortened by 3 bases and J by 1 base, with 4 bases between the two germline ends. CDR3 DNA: TGTGCCAGCAGCTTCTCTTCTGGGGCCAACGTCCTGACTTTC. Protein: CASSFSSGANVLTF.

CDR3 coding DNA: TGTGCCAGCAGCCAGGGTTGGGAAAAACTGTTTTTT. It translates to CASSQGWEKLFF. The chain joins TRBV2 to TRBJ1-4; TRBD1 might be the D (5 bases). This CDR3 comprises 12 residues. V was cut by 6 bases and J by 8 bases, with 10 bases left in between. Germline V lookup: CDR1 SNHLY, CDR2 FYNNEI.

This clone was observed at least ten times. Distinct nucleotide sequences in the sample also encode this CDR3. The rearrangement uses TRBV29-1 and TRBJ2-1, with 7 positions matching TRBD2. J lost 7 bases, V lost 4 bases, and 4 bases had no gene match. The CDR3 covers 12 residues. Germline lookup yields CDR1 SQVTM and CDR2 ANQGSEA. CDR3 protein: CSVGNSGNEQFF. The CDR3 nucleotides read TGCAGCGTTGGTAATAGCGGGAATGAGCAGTTCTTC.

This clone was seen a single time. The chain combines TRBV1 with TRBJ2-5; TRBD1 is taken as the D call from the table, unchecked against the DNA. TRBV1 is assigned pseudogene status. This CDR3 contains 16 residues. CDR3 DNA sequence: TGCACCAGCAGCGACCGGGACAGCGAGTGCGGAGAGACCCAGTACTTC. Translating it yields CTSSDRDSECGETQYF.

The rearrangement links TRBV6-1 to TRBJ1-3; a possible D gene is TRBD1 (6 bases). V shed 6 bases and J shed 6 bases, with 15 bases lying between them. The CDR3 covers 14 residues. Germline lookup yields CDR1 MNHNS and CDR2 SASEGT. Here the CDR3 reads CASRNRALENTIYF. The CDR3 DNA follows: TGTGCCAGCAGGAACAGGGCTCTTGAAAACACCATATATTTT.

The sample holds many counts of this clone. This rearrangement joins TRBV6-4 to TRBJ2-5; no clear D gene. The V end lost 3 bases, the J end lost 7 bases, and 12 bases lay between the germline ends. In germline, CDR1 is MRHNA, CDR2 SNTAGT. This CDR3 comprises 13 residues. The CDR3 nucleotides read TGTGCCAGCAGTGAGTCTGTTTGGGGGACCCAGTACTTC. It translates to CASSESVWGTQYF.

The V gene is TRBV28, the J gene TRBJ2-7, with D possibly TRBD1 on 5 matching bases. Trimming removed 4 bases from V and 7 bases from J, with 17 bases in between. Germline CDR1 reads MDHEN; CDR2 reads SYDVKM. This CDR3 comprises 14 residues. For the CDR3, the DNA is TGTGCCAGCAGTTCCCCAGGGTTCTTAAGAGAGCAGTACTTC. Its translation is CASSSPGFLREQYF.

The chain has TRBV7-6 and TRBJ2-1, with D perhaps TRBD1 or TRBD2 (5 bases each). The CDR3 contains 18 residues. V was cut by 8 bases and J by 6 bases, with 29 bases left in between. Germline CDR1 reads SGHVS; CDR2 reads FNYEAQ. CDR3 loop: CASSAVSWTTALVNEQFF. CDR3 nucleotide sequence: TGTGCCAGCTCAGCGGTTTCATGGACGACAGCGCTGGTCAATGAGCAGTTCTTC. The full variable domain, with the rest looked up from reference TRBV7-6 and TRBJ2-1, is GAGVSQSPRYKVTKRGQDVALRCDPISGHVSLYWYRQALGQGPEFLTYFNYEAQQDKSGLPNDRFSAERPEGSISTLTIQRTEQRDSAMYRCASSAVSWTTALVNEQFFGPGTRLTVL.

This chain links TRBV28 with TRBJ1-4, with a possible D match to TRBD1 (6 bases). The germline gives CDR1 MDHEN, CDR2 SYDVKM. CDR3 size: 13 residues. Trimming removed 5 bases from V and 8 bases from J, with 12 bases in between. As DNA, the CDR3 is TGTGCCAGCAGTCCGGGGGCGGAGGAAAAACTGTTTTTT. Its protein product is CASSPGAEEKLFF. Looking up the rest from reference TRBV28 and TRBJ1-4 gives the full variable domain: DVKVTQSSRYLVKRTGEKVFLECVQDMDHENMFWYRQDPGLGLRLIYFSYDVKMKEKGDIPEGYSVSREKKERFSLILESASTNQTSMYLCASSPGAEEKLFFGSGTQLSVL.

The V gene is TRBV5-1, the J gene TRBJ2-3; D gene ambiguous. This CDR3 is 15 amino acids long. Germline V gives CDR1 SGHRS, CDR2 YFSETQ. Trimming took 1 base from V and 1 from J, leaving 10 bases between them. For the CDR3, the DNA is TGCGCCAGCAGCTTGCACTCTGGGGGCACAGATACGCAGTATTTT. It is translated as CASSLHSGGTDTQYF.